The sample holds many counts of the clone carrying this T cell receptor beta chain. The antigen is not known. The data derive from a study of T cells after yellow fever vaccination. General study results and limits: Most clones from primary vaccination were detected again post-booster (almost 98% CD4, about 85% CD8).

The CDR3 covers 12 residues. Germline V lookup: CDR1 SGHDT, CDR2 YYEEEE. V was clipped by 1 base and J by 5 bases, with 4 bases between them. 5'RACE template switching generated TCR cDNA, adding a universal primer site and UMIs. From the 5' RACE reads, TCRdb called clonotypes with MiXCR, one entry per CDR3 protein. Counted here are roughly 150,000 distinct CDR3 sequences, 5% to 8% occurring once; the ten biggest clones make up over 0.55%. The gene calls are TRBV5-6 and TRBJ2-1, with D uncertain. The sample consisted of CD4+ T cells sorted from PBMCs, taken 10 days after the yellow fever booster vaccination. This clonotype was obtained from a young man who received the YFV17D yellow fever vaccine. CDR3 DNA sequence: TGTGCCAGCAGCTTGCGACACAATGAGCAGTTCTTC. This sequence encodes CASSLRHNEQFF.